This entry lists 22 T cell receptor beta chains sequenced from one sample in a study of cytomegalovirus exposure and HLA in healthy donors. The PCR employed 60 Vbeta primers together with 13 Jbeta primers. Clones were read by immunoSEQ multiplex PCR, and TCRdb kept only the in-frame ones, dropping some. This repertoire includes about 170,000 clones. Specimen: PBMCs. Source of these receptors: a woman aged 18-29 years in good health and CMV-seropositive.

The J gene is TRBJ1-1, the V gene TRBV29-1; no reliable D call. The CDR3 sequence is 12 residues long. Deletions cut 7 bases from V and 5 bases from J, with 14 bases between. CDR1 and CDR2 (germline): SQVTM, ANQGSEA. The CDR3: CSGRVRETEAFF. CDR3 nucleotide sequence: TGCAGCGGACGGGTCCGGGAGACTGAAGCTTTCTTT.

The chain carries TRBV19 and TRBJ2-3; 7 bases map to TRBD2. After removal of 10 bases from V and 3 bases from J, the junction contained 13 bases not matched to a gene. The CDR3 has 15 residues. Germline V gene lookup returns CDR1 LNHDA and CDR2 SQIVND (reference sequence). The CDR3 bases are TGTGCCATAAGGGACGAGGGAGGGATGACAGATACGCAGTATTTT. It is translated as CAIRDEGGMTDTQYF.

The chain carries TRBV15 and TRBJ1-2; tentative D call: TRBD1 (6 bases). Trimming took 0 bases from V and 4 from J, leaving 15 bases between them. Germline CDR1 and CDR2: LNHNV and YYDKDF (reference sequence). The CDR3 has 16 residues. CDR3 in DNA: TGTGCCACCAGCAGAGATCAGGCCAGGGGAGTCTATGGCTACACCTTC. This encodes CATSRDQARGVYGYTF.

The rearrangement joins TRBV2 to TRBJ2-5, with TRBD1 matching 7 bases. The J call is doubtful: the DNA matches TRBJ2-7 better. The CDR3 totals 16 residues. Per germline, CDR1 SNHLY and CDR2 FYNNEI. The CDR3 loop reads CASRGTDFTSSYEQYF. The CDR3, as DNA: TGTGCCAGCAGGGGGACAGACTTTACTTCCTCCTACGAGCAGTACTTC.

The chain is built from TRBV30 and TRBJ2-7; D remains ambiguous. The length of the CDR3 is 11 residues. Germline V gives CDR1 GTSNPN, CDR2 SVGIG (reference sequence). V gave up 3 bases and J gave up 1 base, with 4 bases separating them. The CDR3 here is CAWSLSYEQYF. The DNA of the CDR3 is TGTGCCTGGAGCCTATCCTACGAGCAGTACTTC.

V is TRBV7-2 and J is TRBJ1-1; D is perhaps TRBD1 (6 bases). CDR1 is SGHTA, CDR2 FQGNSA, per germline. This CDR3 comprises 14 residues. The germline V and J ends were trimmed by 2 bases and 4 bases, with 11 bases remaining between them. The DNA for the CDR3 is TGTGCCAGCAGCTTAATGGGGGCCAGCACTGAAGCTTTCTTT. This translates into CASSLMGASTEAFF.

With respect to this clone: The same CDR3 arises from other DNA sequences in this sample as well. This chain uses TRBV5-1 with TRBJ2-1, with no clear D. CDR3 size: 13 residues. V lost 4 bases and J lost 5, with 10 bases in between. CDR1 and CDR2 (germline): SGHRS, YFSETQ. CDR3 sequence reads: CASSLTGNNEQFF. CDR3 DNA: TGCGCCAGCAGCCTCACGGGTAACAATGAGCAGTTCTTC.

This sequence joins TRBV2 and TRBJ2-3; D is uncertain. Between the trimmed V and J ends, which lost 4 bases and 2 bases, there was a span of 13 bases. From germline, CDR1 is SNHLY and CDR2 FYNNEI. This CDR3 is 15 amino acids long. The CDR3 nucleotides read TGTGCCAGCAGTGGCCCACTCCGTTCCACAGATACGCAGTATTTT. Protein sequence: CASSGPLRSTDTQYF.

This chain uses TRBV29-1 with TRBJ2-1; 9 bases are a match to TRBD2. Trimming at V came to 6 bases and at J to 5 bases, leaving 11 bases not matched to a gene. Germline CDR1 reads SQVTM; CDR2 reads ANQGSEA. The CDR3 contains 15 residues. The DNA for the CDR3 is TGCAGCGTCCTCAATAGCGGGAGCCCCCACAATGAGCAGTTCTTC. This codes for CSVLNSGSPHNEQFF.

The chain links TRBV29-1 to TRBJ2-5; D gene unclear. The J call may be mistaken, given a closer DNA end match to TRBJ2-7. Germline V gene sequence: CDR1 SQVTM, CDR2 ANQGSEA. The CDR3 spans 12 residues. Here the CDR3 reads CSVSGYSYEQYF. CDR3 nucleotides: TGCAGCGTTTCAGGTTACTCCTACGAGCAGTACTTC.

The CDR3 bases are TGTGCCAGCAGCGTGGGTACTAGCGGAATACCCTACGAGCAGTACTTC. It is translated as CASSVGTSGIPYEQYF. The chain carries TRBV9 and TRBJ2-7; 8 bases line up with TRBD2. V trimming: 2 bases; J trimming: 2 bases; junction bases outside the gene matches: 9. The germline CDR1 and CDR2 sequences are SGDLS and YYNGEE. This CDR3 contains 16 residues.

This sequence joins TRBV11-1 and TRBJ2-5, with 8 bases that match TRBD1. The CDR3 length is 14 residues. V lost 5 bases and J lost 5; bases outside the gene matches: 7. Germline values: CDR1 SGHAT, CDR2 FQDESV (reference sequence). CDR3 in amino acids: CASSRQGASETQYF. In DNA form, the CDR3 reads TGTGCCAGCAGCCGCCAGGGGGCGTCGGAGACCCAGTACTTC. The full variable domain, its missing parts supplied by reference TRBV11-1 and TRBJ2-5, is EAEVAQSPRYKITEKSQAVAFWCDPISGHATLYWYRQILGQGPELLVQFQDESVVDDSQLPKDRFSAERLKGVDSTLKIQPAELGDSAMYLCASSRQGASETQYFGPGTRLLVL.

The J gene is TRBJ1-2, the V gene TRBV7-9; possible D gene TRBD1, 5 bases. V was pared by 1 base and J by 13 bases, with 25 bases between. This CDR3 comprises 16 residues. CDR1 and CDR2 from the germline V gene are SEHNR and FQNEAQ (reference sequence). The CDR3 protein is CASSLEVEFFPGGLTF. The CDR3 region has the DNA TGTGCCAGCAGCTTAGAGGTGGAGTTCTTCCCTGGGGGACTCACCTTC.

In DNA form, the CDR3 reads TGTGCCAGCAGTCCATCGAGCGGGGGCTACAATGAGCAGTTCTTC. Its translation is CASSPSSGGYNEQFF. The rearrangement uses TRBV28 and TRBJ2-1, with 8 positions matching TRBD2. The length of the CDR3 is 15 residues. Germline V gene data show CDR1 as MDHEN and CDR2 as SYDVKM. V shed 5 bases and J 3 bases; nucleotides not matched to a gene: 6.

V and J are TRBV19 and TRBJ1-5; 7 bases line up with TRBD1. The CDR3 is made up of 16 amino acids. Looked up from germline, CDR1 is LNHDA and CDR2 is SQIVND (reference sequence). V lost 4 bases and J lost 4; bases outside the gene matches: 10. CDR3 protein: CASSTRGQAGNQPQHF. Here the CDR3 DNA reads TGTGCCAGTAGTACCCGCGGACAGGCCGGAAATCAGCCCCAGCATTTT. The full variable domain, completed using reference TRBV19 and TRBJ1-5, is DGGITQSPKYLFRKEGQNVTLSCEQNLNHDAMYWYRQDPGQGLRLIYYSQIVNDFQKGDIAEGYSVSREKKESFPLTVTSAQKNPTAFYLCASSTRGQAGNQPQHFGDGTRLSIL.

The V and J genes are TRBV4-1 and TRBJ1-1; D remains unclear. Germline V lookup: CDR1 MGHRA, CDR2 YSYEKL. V dropped 2 bases and J dropped 2 bases, with 12 bases sitting between them. This CDR3 has 15 residues. Here the CDR3 reads CASSQSYGVNTEAFF. The DNA of the CDR3 is TGCGCCAGCAGCCAATCGTACGGGGTTAACACTGAAGCTTTCTTT.

The chain recombines TRBV19 with TRBJ2-6; D not certain. Trimming shortened V by 3 bases and J by 1 base, and 7 bases separated the two germline ends. The CDR3 consists of 15 residues. Germline CDR1 reads LNHDA; CDR2 reads SQIVND (reference sequence). The CDR3 region has the DNA TGTGCCAGTAGTATGCGCGTGTCTGGGGCCAACGTCCTGACTTTC. It codes for CASSMRVSGANVLTF.

The chain couples TRBV2 to TRBJ1-2; possible D gene TRBD1, 5 bases. Germline assignment: CDR1 SNHLY and CDR2 FYNNEI. V gave up 8 bases and J gave up 2 bases, with 9 bases separating them. The CDR3 spans 12 residues. CDR3 coding DNA: TGTGCCAGCCTTGCAGGGAACTATGGCTACACCTTC. Residues: CASLAGNYGYTF.

The chain is built from TRBV28 and TRBJ1-1, with D possibly being TRBD1 (5 bases). V lost 2 bases, J lost 2 bases, and 9 bases lay in between. Germline V CDR1 and CDR2: MDHEN, SYDVKM. CDR3 size: 14 residues. The CDR3 is CASSLPQGNTEAFF. The CDR3 DNA reads as TGTGCCAGCAGTTTACCCCAGGGTAACACTGAAGCTTTCTTT.

This chain joins TRBV6-1 and TRBJ1-6, with D maybe TRBD1 (6 bases). Germline V CDR1 and CDR2: MNHNS, SASEGT. V was pared by 1 base and J by 9 bases, with 16 bases between. CDR3 length: 16 residues. In DNA, the CDR3 is TGTGCCAGCAGTGAAGTTGGGGCAGGGGTGAGTTCACCCCTCCACTTT. Translating gives CASSEVGAGVSSPLHF.

This chain links TRBV10-1 with TRBJ2-7; TRBD2 matches at 9 bases. This CDR3 region has 15 residues. Germline V gene sequence: CDR1 WNHNN, CDR2 SYGVQD (reference sequence). Trimming at V came to 4 bases and at J to 1 base, leaving 5 bases not matched to a gene. CDR3 nucleotides: TGCGCCAGCAGTGGGGGGCTAGCGGGATCCTACGAGCAGTACTTC. Translating gives CASSGGLAGSYEQYF.

The gene calls are TRBV28 and TRBJ2-7, with a possible D match to TRBD2 (5 bases). V was shortened by 4 bases and J by 1 base, with 11 bases between the two germline ends. Germline CDR1 reads MDHEN; CDR2 reads SYDVKM. This CDR3 region has 14 residues. CDR3 nucleotides: TGTGCCAGCAGTTATGAGGGAGTGTCCTACGAGCAGTACTTC. It specifies CASSYEGVSYEQYF.